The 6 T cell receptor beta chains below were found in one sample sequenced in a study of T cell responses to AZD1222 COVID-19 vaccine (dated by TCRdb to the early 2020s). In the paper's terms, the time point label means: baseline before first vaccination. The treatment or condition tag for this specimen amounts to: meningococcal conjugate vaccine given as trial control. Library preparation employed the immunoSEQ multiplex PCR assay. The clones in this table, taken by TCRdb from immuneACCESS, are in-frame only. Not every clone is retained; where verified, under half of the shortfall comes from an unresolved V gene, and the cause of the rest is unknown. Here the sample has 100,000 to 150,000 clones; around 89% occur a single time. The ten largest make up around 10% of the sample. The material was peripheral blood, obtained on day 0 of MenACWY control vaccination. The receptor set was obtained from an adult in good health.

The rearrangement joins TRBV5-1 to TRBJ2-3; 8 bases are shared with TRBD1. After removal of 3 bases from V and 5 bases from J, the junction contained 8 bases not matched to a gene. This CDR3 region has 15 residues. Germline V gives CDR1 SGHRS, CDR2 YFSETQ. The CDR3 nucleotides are TGCGCCAGCAGCTGGCAGGGGGCAGGAGTAGATACGCAGTATTTT. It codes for CASSWQGAGVDTQYF.

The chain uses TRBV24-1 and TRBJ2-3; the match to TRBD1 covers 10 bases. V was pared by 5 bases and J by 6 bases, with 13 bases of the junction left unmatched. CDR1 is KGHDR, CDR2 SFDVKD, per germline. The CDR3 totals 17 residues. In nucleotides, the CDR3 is TGTGCCACCAGTGGAGGACAGGGGGGGGCCATGAGGGATACGCAGTATTTT. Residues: CATSGGQGGAMRDTQYF.

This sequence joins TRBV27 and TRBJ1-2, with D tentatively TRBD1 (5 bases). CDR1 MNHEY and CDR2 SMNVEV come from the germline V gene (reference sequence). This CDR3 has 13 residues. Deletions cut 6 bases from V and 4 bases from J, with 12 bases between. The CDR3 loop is CASSRDSFYGYTF. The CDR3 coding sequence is TGTGCCAGCAGCCGAGACAGCTTCTATGGCTACACCTTC.

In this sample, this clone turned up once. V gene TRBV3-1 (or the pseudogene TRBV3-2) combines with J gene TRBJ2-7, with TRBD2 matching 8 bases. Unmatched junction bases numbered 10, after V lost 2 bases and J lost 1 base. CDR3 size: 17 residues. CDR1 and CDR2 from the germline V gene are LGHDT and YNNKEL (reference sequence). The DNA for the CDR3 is TGTGCCAGCAGCCAATTAAGTTGGCGGGAGGCTTCCTACGAGCAGTACTTC. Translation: CASSQLSWREASYEQYF.

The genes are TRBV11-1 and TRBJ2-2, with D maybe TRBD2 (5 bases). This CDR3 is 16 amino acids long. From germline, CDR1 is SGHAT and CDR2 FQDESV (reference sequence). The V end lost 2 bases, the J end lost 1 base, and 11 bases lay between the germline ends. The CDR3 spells CASSLHIAMNTGELFF. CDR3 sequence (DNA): TGTGCCAGCAGCTTACACATAGCGATGAACACCGGGGAGCTGTTTTTT.

The DNA of the CDR3 is TGTGCCAGCAGCCCAGGGACTAACACTGAAGCTTTCTTT. Its translation: CASSPGTNTEAFF. The rearrangement joins TRBV7-3 to TRBJ1-1, with a tentative D call TRBD1 (5 bases). The germline V gene has CDR1 SGHTA and CDR2 FQGTGA. V gave up 5 bases and J gave up 2 bases, with 9 bases separating them. CDR3 size: 13 residues.